The following is a T cell receptor beta chain sequence with its context. Its antigen is not known. Germline CDR1 KGHDR, CDR2 SFDVKD. Trimming took 0 bases from V and 0 from J, leaving 11 bases between them. This CDR3 is built from 17 residues. These data are taken from a study of T cell responses to AZD1222 COVID-19 vaccine. Study context: Second-dose groups at about 4 or about 12 weeks were pooled.

Sequenced by immunoSEQ multiplex PCR; TCRdb stores in-frame clones only, minus some. This table has 110,000 to 150,000 clones, over 75% appearing once. General study points: White British people made up most donors, females outnumbered males, and clonal diversity was possibly underestimated. There were vaccine-associated CD4 TCRs across spike, dominant at 160-218 and 743-854. Only after the peak T cell response were repertoires sampled.

Source: peripheral blood, taken on day 0 of AZD1222 vaccination. This chain links TRBV24-1 with TRBJ2-4, with D perhaps TRBD1 (6 bases). The receptor was isolated from an adult in good health. CDR3 residues: CATSDLMGHLAKNIQYF. The CDR3 bases are TGTGCCACCAGTGATTTGATGGGACATTTAGCCAAAAACATTCAGTACTTC.